Listed below are T cell receptor beta chains from one sample, sequenced in a study of neurological immune-mediated disorders. Via MiXCR, TCRdb re-called the 5' RACE reads, giving one row per CDR3 protein. The sample holds tens of thousands of distinct CDR3 sequences; 4.5% to 7% are singletons and the top ten take less than 1.5%. Sequencing input: CD4+ T cells from blood. The receptors shown here come from a woman aged 18 to 35 with multiple sclerosis. Both conserved end residues are trimmed from each CDR3. Each record gives: V gene, CDR3 protein.

TRBV7-2 | ASSAGQGNQPQH
TRBV15 | ATSFQGQGGTQY
TRBV20-1 | SARRTSGGVLIYNEQF
TRBV6-5 | ASSYSGLDSYEQY
TRBV25-1 | ASSVWGRGYTGELF
TRBV19 | ASLAKVGEKLF
TRBV7-2 | ASSIGQGSAYGYT
TRBV7-3 | ASSLNPGSRHEQY
TRBV3-1 | ASSGTSGYYNEQF
TRBV5-1 | ASSFQGPDTEAF
TRBV7-9 | ASSESYEQY
TRBV19 | ASSPSAGLITGELF
TRBV3-1 | ASSQGPQGKAF
TRBV5-1 | ASSLASMNTEAF
TRBV5-5 | ASSFEGLAAGEQY
TRBV2 | ASSPSSGTSGANVLT
TRBV18 | ASSPEEKFYGYT
TRBV25-1 | ASSADPGHTEAF
TRBV5-1 | ASSLTAGTNEQF
TRBV6-5 | ASMSGHYNSPLH
TRBV6-1 | ASIWQGRIGGTEAF
TRBV20-1 | SASPPRFGADTQY